Each of the 22 T cell receptor beta chains below was sequenced from the same sample in a study of cytomegalovirus exposure and HLA in healthy donors. The primer mix had 60 Vbeta and 13 Jbeta primers. TCRdb's copy holds only in-frame clones and misses some; the assay was immunoSEQ multiplex PCR. Of roughly 140,000 clones listed, around 80% are singletons. Sequencing used PBMCs. These receptors all stem from a man in his forties in good health and CMV-seropositive.

The chain has TRBV11-2 and TRBJ2-7, with D perhaps matching TRBD2 (5 bases). CDR3 length equals 14 residues. Germline CDR1 reads SGHAT; CDR2 reads FQNNGV. V lost 5 bases and J 0 bases, leaving 11 bases between the germline ends. CDR3 coding DNA: TGTGCCAGCAGCGCCGCCGGACTCTCCTACGAGCAGTACTTC. As protein: CASSAAGLSYEQYF.

This chain joins TRBV4-1 and TRBJ2-3; D remains unclear. CDR1 is MGHRA, CDR2 YSYEKL, per germline. Trimming took 1 base from V and 9 from J, leaving 11 bases between them. The CDR3 consists of 13 residues. CDR3 region: CASSQVEPRTQYF. The CDR3, as DNA: TGCGCCAGCAGCCAAGTGGAGCCCCGAACGCAGTATTTT.

The rearrangement links TRBV4-1 to TRBJ2-7; 8 positions match TRBD1. CDR1 and CDR2 from the germline V gene are MGHRA and YSYEKL. The CDR3 length is 13 residues. With V trimmed by 4 bases and J by 5 bases, 4 bases remained unmatched. CDR3 region: CASSLDRVNEQYF. CDR3 coding DNA: TGCGCCAGCAGCCTGGACAGGGTAAACGAGCAGTACTTC.

The V call is TRBV19, the J call TRBJ1-5, with no clear D. The CDR3 spans 15 residues. Germline V CDR1 and CDR2: LNHDA, SQIVND (reference sequence). V lost 5 bases, J lost 0 bases, and 11 bases lay in between. The CDR3 DNA sequence: TGTGCCAGTAGTCCCAGACTTTATAGCAATCAGCCCCAGCATTTT. Translated: CASSPRLYSNQPQHF.

The chain combines TRBV6-5 with TRBJ1-5; 7 bases match TRBD1. J lost 7 bases, V lost 4 bases, and 7 bases had no gene match. The CDR3 totals 14 residues. CDR1 is MNHEY, CDR2 SVGAGI, per germline. CDR3 coding DNA: TGTGCCAGCAGTTCCAGGGGGGCGGAACAGCCCCAGCATTTT. It codes for CASSSRGAEQPQHF.

This clone was seen more than once but under ten times. The gene calls are TRBV5-1 and TRBJ1-1; 10 positions match TRBD1. The CDR3 runs 15 residues. Trimming took 3 bases from V and 1 from J; bases not matched to a gene: 3. Germline loops: CDR1 SGHRS, CDR2 YFSETQ. The CDR3 DNA reads TGCGCCAGCAGCTCCAGACAGGGGGCGAACACTGAAGCTTTCTTT. Protein sequence: CASSSRQGANTEAFF. The complete variable domain, with remaining parts taken from reference TRBV5-1 and TRBJ1-1, reads KAGVTQTPRYLIKTRGQQVTLSCSPISGHRSVSWYQQTPGQGLQFLFEYFSETQRNKGNFPGRFSGRQFSNSRSEMNVSTLELGDSALYLCASSSRQGANTEAFFGQGTRLTVV.

The chain recombines TRBV6-1 with TRBJ2-7; no reliable D call. The CDR3 spans 14 residues. From germline, CDR1 is MNHNS and CDR2 SASEGT. The V end lost 0 bases, the J end lost 0 bases, and 6 bases lay between the germline ends. The CDR3 here is CASSEAGRSYEQYF. Here the CDR3 DNA reads TGTGCCAGCAGTGAAGCCGGTCGCTCCTACGAGCAGTACTTC.

The chain recombines TRBV14 with TRBJ2-5, with 7 bases lining up with TRBD1. The end of the DNA aligns better with TRBJ2-7, so the J call may be wrong. CDR1 and CDR2 (germline): SGHDN, FVKESK. The CDR3 runs 13 residues. CDR3 bases: TGTGCCAGCAGCCGGAACAGGGGCTACGAGCAGTACTTC. Protein sequence: CASSRNRGYEQYF.

The V and J genes are TRBV5-6 and TRBJ1-1; 9 nucleotides match TRBD1. The CDR3 runs to 16 residues. V was clipped by 6 bases and J by 0 bases; unmatched bases: 9. Germline assignment: CDR1 SGHDT and CDR2 YYEEEE. CDR3 amino acids: CASTTPGQGMNTEAFF. CDR3 nucleotide sequence: TGTGCCAGCACCACGCCGGGACAGGGAATGAACACTGAAGCTTTCTTT.

The chain is built from TRBV6-1 and TRBJ2-2, with TRBD1 as a possible D gene (6 bases). V was trimmed by 6 bases and J by 0 bases, leaving 11 bases between them. The germline V gene has CDR1 MNHNS and CDR2 SASEGT. CDR3 length: 15 residues. The CDR3 DNA reads as TGTGCCAGCAGATGGACAGTCACGAACACCGGGGAGCTGTTTTTT. Its translation: CASRWTVTNTGELFF.

V and J are TRBV27 and TRBJ2-3; weak D call: TRBD1 (6 bases). The germline gives CDR1 MNHEY, CDR2 SMNVEV (reference sequence). Trimming left V 3 bases short and J 5 bases short, with 18 bases between. This CDR3 has 16 amino acids. The DNA of the CDR3 is TGTGCCAGCAGTTTCCGGAACAGGGCCTCGGTAGATACGCAGTATTTT. This codes for CASSFRNRASVDTQYF.

The gene calls are TRBV6-1 and TRBJ2-2, with 8 bases identical to TRBD1. V dropped 2 bases and J dropped 4; count of bases not matched to a gene: 6. This CDR3 is 16 amino acids long. From germline, CDR1 is MNHNS and CDR2 SASEGT. CDR3 nucleotide sequence: TGTGCCAGCAGTGAAAGCAGGGGGCGTTCCACCGGGGAGCTGTTTTTT. Translated, it gives CASSESRGRSTGELFF.

The table lists this clone with a few counts. V is TRBV18 and J is TRBJ2-2; possible D gene TRBD2, 6 bases. CDR1 is KGHSH, CDR2 LQKENI, per germline. V was cut by 3 bases and J by 2 bases, with 10 bases left in between. CDR3 size: 15 residues. The CDR3 region is CASSPAGLNTGELFF. The CDR3 bases are TGTGCCAGCTCACCTGCGGGGCTAAACACCGGGGAGCTGTTTTTT.

V usage is TRBV19 and J usage is TRBJ1-1; D possibly corresponds to TRBD1 (6 bases). Trimming removed 5 bases from V and 0 bases from J, with 13 bases in between. CDR1 and CDR2 (germline): LNHDA, SQIVND (reference sequence). CDR3 length equals 15 residues. The CDR3 region is CASSARQELNTEAFF. DNA of the CDR3: TGTGCCAGTAGTGCCCGACAGGAATTGAACACTGAAGCTTTCTTT.

The chain has TRBV9 and TRBJ1-1, with a tentative D call TRBD1 (5 bases). V lost 5 bases, J lost 2 bases, and 13 bases lay in between. The CDR3 has 14 residues. Germline-derived CDR1 and CDR2 are SGDLS and YYNGEE. Here the CDR3 DNA reads TGTGCCAGCAGGAGAGCGGGGGAAAACACTGAAGCTTTCTTT. It encodes CASRRAGENTEAFF. The full variable domain, rest sourced from reference TRBV9 and TRBJ1-1, is DSGVTQTPKHLITATGQRVTLRCSPRSGDLSVYWYQQSLDQGLQFLIQYYNGEERAKGNILERFSAQQFPDLHSELNLSSLELGDSALYFCASRRAGENTEAFFGQGTRLTVV.

The chain joins TRBV11-1 to TRBJ1-1, with D hard to call. The CDR3 spans 14 residues. The V end was cut by 5 bases, the J end by 10 bases, with 20 bases between. Per germline, CDR1 SGHAT and CDR2 FQDESV (reference sequence). CDR3 in amino acids: CASSPGSVISRAFF. In nucleotides, the CDR3 is TGTGCCAGCAGCCCGGGATCAGTAATTAGTAGAGCTTTCTTT.

This chain connects TRBV19 to TRBJ1-1; possibly TRBD1 for D (6 bases). V was cut by 7 bases and J by 5 bases, with 17 bases left in between. The CDR3 is 14 residues long. CDR1 is LNHDA and CDR2 is SQIVND in the germline V gene (reference sequence). This CDR3 reads CASNPGVLHTEAFF. DNA for the CDR3: TGTGCCAGTAACCCAGGGGTCCTGCATACTGAAGCTTTCTTT.

This clone was seen only once. The chain is built from TRBV5-1 and TRBJ1-2, with 9 nucleotides matching TRBD1. CDR3 length equals 13 residues. Germline loops: CDR1 SGHRS, CDR2 YFSETQ. The V segment lost 7 bases and the J segment 7 bases; nucleotides outside the gene matches: 8. The CDR3 DNA follows: TGCGCCAGCGCTACAGGGGGCGCGTTTGGCTACACCTTC. Protein sequence: CASATGGAFGYTF.

The J gene is TRBJ2-1, the V gene TRBV5-1; 15 nucleotides line up with TRBD2. Germline V gene data show CDR1 as SGHRS and CDR2 as YFSETQ. This CDR3 is built from 17 residues. V lost 4 bases and J lost 7; bases outside the gene matches: 9. CDR3 residues: CASSPRGLAGGLNEQFF. The CDR3 coding sequence is TGCGCCAGCAGCCCCAGGGGACTAGCGGGAGGACTAAATGAGCAGTTCTTC.

The chain recombines TRBV15 with TRBJ2-7, with 8 positions matching TRBD2. Germline CDR1 is LNHNV and CDR2 is YYDKDF (reference sequence). Trimming removed 5 bases from V and 2 bases from J; junction bases left unmatched: 8. CDR3 size: 15 residues. This CDR3 is CATSPGTRGPYEQYF. The CDR3 nucleotides are TGTGCCACCAGCCCCGGGACTAGAGGTCCCTACGAGCAGTACTTC.

For the CDR3, the DNA is TGTGCCAGCAGTTTAGGATCGGGGAGCTACGAGCAGTACTTC. Translating gives CASSLGSGSYEQYF. The rearrangement links TRBV27 to TRBJ2-7; a possible D gene is TRBD2 (5 bases). This CDR3 has 14 amino acids. The germline CDR1 and CDR2 sequences are MNHEY and SMNVEV (reference sequence). Trimming took 2 bases from V and 3 from J, leaving 11 bases between them.

This clone has just a few counts. This chain uses TRBV7-9 with TRBJ2-2; tentative D call: TRBD2 (5 bases). V shed 8 bases and J shed 6 bases, with 19 bases lying between them. This CDR3 has 15 amino acids. CDR1 SEHNR and CDR2 FQNEAQ come from the germline V gene (reference sequence). The CDR3 DNA is TGTGCCAGCCCGAAGGAGCGGCCCCTCCCCGGGGAGCTGTTTTTT. Translation: CASPKERPLPGELFF.